The 20 T cell receptor beta chains in this list originate from one sample, sequenced in a study of T-cell reconstitution after alpha-beta-depleted transplantation in children. Unique molecular identifiers were built into the TCRbeta library. TCRdb fed the PCR reads into MiXCR, producing one record per CDR3 protein. The sample holds about 610,000 distinct CDR3 sequences, roughly a tenth seen once. The sample in question was PBMCs from the stem cell graft donor, obtained from the stem cell graft. The receptors originated from a human donor who donated a stem cell graft to a child with acute myeloid leukemia.

This chain joins TRBV28 and TRBJ2-7; 7 nucleotides match TRBD2. Trimming at V came to 6 bases and at J to 7 bases, leaving 9 bases not matched to a gene. The CDR3 is 13 residues long. Germline V gene sequence: CDR1 MDHEN, CDR2 SYDVKM. The CDR3 nucleotides read TGTGCCAGCAGCGAGTTAGGGAGGGAGGAGCAGTACTTC. It codes for CASSELGREEQYF.

This clonotype was counted many times. This chain joins TRBV12-3 or TRBV12-4 and TRBJ2-1, with D perhaps TRBD2 (5 bases). The CDR3 totals 15 residues. V was pared by 4 bases and J by 3 bases, with 13 bases between. CDR3 amino acids: CASSSGGQFYNEQFF. Here the CDR3 DNA reads TGTGCCAGCAGTTCGGGCGGGCAGTTCTACAATGAGCAGTTCTTC.

This clonotype occurred a few times. This rearrangement joins TRBV29-1 to TRBJ2-3; unclear D gene. Trimming pared 3 bases from V and 2 bases from J, leaving 3 bases between. Per germline, CDR1 SQVTM and CDR2 ANQGSEA. The CDR3 covers 11 residues. The CDR3 spells CSVEDTDTQYF. The DNA for the CDR3 is TGCAGCGTTGAGGACACAGATACGCAGTATTTT.

This clonotype appeared many times. The chain is built from TRBV9 and TRBJ2-7; D possibly matches TRBD1 or TRBD2 (6 bases each). Trimming removed 4 bases from V and 5 bases from J, with 13 bases in between. The germline gives CDR1 SGDLS, CDR2 YYNGEE. CDR3 size: 13 residues. CDR3 protein: CASSRGLSHEQYF. The CDR3 nucleotides read TGTGCCAGCAGCCGGGGGCTTAGCCACGAGCAGTACTTC. The variable domain in full, with the rest retrieved from reference TRBV9 and TRBJ2-7, is DSGVTQTPKHLITATGQRVTLRCSPRSGDLSVYWYQQSLDQGLQFLIQYYNGEERAKGNILERFSAQQFPDLHSELNLSSLELGDSALYFCASSRGLSHEQYFGPGTRLTVT.

This clonotype was seen ten or more times. The chain is built from TRBV7-2 and TRBJ2-1; 10 bases line up with TRBD2. The V segment lost 1 base and the J segment 5 bases; nucleotides outside the gene matches: 5. This CDR3 contains 16 residues. The V gene's germline CDR1 is SGHTA and CDR2 FQGNSA. CDR3 bases: TGTGCCAGCAGCTTAGGGCGAGCGGGAGGGCACAATGAGCAGTTCTTC. Protein sequence: CASSLGRAGGHNEQFF.

This clonotype was counted many times. The chain combines TRBV6-1 with TRBJ2-7, with D possibly matching TRBD2 (6 bases). V dropped 7 bases and J dropped 5 bases, with 18 bases sitting between them. CDR1 and CDR2 (germline): MNHNS, SASEGT. This CDR3 is built from 14 residues. CDR3 residues: CASKTGTGDHEQYF. DNA of the CDR3: TGTGCCAGCAAGACGGGAACGGGAGACCACGAGCAGTACTTC.

This clonotype was recorded once. This rearrangement joins TRBV5-1 to TRBJ2-3; maybe TRBD2 (6 bases). Trimming stripped 1 base from V and 4 bases from J, with 25 bases between. The CDR3 spans 19 residues. Germline CDR1 reads SGHRS; CDR2 reads YFSETQ. The CDR3 loop reads CASSLTIRDSRLLPDTQYF. Here the CDR3 DNA reads TGCGCCAGCAGCTTGACTATACGGGACTCAAGGCTTCTCCCAGATACGCAGTATTTT.

This clonotype occurred a few times. The chain employs TRBV20-1 and TRBJ2-5; 7 bases align to TRBD1. Germline V CDR1 and CDR2: DFQATT, SNEGSKA (reference sequence). The CDR3 is 14 amino acids. V shed 6 bases, J shed 10 bases, and the junction held 17 bases outside the gene matches. In DNA, the CDR3 is TGCAGTGCCCTCCGGACAGGCAGACTGGGCGACCAGTACTTC. Its translation: CSALRTGRLGDQYF.

In this sample, this clonotype turned up many times. The rearrangement joins TRBV6-1 to TRBJ1-1; D is unclear. The germline V and J ends were trimmed by 6 bases and 10 bases, with 18 bases remaining between them. The germline CDR1 and CDR2 sequences are MNHNS and SASEGT. CDR3 length: 13 residues. The DNA of the CDR3 is TGTGCCAGCAGCGAAACTGTCCTAAGGGCAGCTTTCTTT. As protein: CASSETVLRAAFF.

In this sample, this clonotype turned up a few times. The chain carries TRBV6-5 and TRBJ2-1; maybe TRBD2 (5 bases). Trimming took 10 bases from V and 5 from J, leaving 12 bases between them. Germline V gene lookup returns CDR1 MNHEY and CDR2 SVGAGI. The CDR3 length is 12 residues. This CDR3 reads CATHLGNNEQFF. CDR3 DNA sequence: TGTGCCACCCACCTCGGGAACAATGAGCAGTTCTTC.

This clonotype was counted only a few times. The J gene is TRBJ2-1, the V gene TRBV20-1; 8 positions match TRBD2. This CDR3 contains 15 residues. V shed 6 bases and J 0 bases; nucleotides not matched to a gene: 7. Germline CDR1 DFQATT, CDR2 SNEGSKA (reference sequence). The CDR3: CSAMKSGSSYNEQFF. The CDR3 nucleotides are TGCAGTGCAATGAAAAGCGGGAGCTCCTACAATGAGCAGTTCTTC.

This clonotype was found a few times. V is TRBV20-1 and J is TRBJ1-5; possibly TRBD1 for D (5 bases). V was trimmed by 4 bases and J by 7 bases, leaving 11 bases between them. Germline V gene data show CDR1 as DFQATT and CDR2 as SNEGSKA (reference sequence). The CDR3 has 12 residues. The CDR3 bases are TGCAGTGCTACAGGGTTGTTGCAGCCCCAGCATTTT. Translating gives CSATGLLQPQHF.

The table lists this clonotype with a few counts. The chain recombines TRBV5-1 with TRBJ2-7; D ambiguous. The CDR3 is made up of 16 amino acids. Trimming shortened V by 0 bases and J by 2 bases, and 15 bases separated the two germline ends. Germline CDR1 is SGHRS and CDR2 is YFSETQ. The CDR3 region is CASSLGATVIPYEQYF. Here the CDR3 DNA reads TGCGCCAGCAGCTTGGGGGCCACAGTGATTCCCTACGAGCAGTACTTC.

This clonotype was seen repeatedly, ten times or more. J is TRBJ2-3 and V is TRBV10-3; 7 nucleotides line up with TRBD2. Germline trimming cut 6 bases from V and 0 bases from J; bases unmatched to any gene: 6. The germline gives CDR1 ENHRY, CDR2 SYGVKD. This CDR3 contains 15 residues. CDR3 nucleotides: TGTGCCATCAGAGCTAGCGGAACTAGCACAGATACGCAGTATTTT. Residues: CAIRASGTSTDTQYF.

The chain employs TRBV4-3 and TRBJ2-3, with no clear D. Germline loops: CDR1 LGHNA, CDR2 YSLEER. This CDR3 is 15 amino acids long. V shed 1 base and J shed 0 bases, with 8 bases lying between them. In DNA form, the CDR3 reads TGCGCCAGCAGCCAAGTCTGGGGTAGCACAGATACGCAGTATTTT. Translation: CASSQVWGSTDTQYF.

The rearrangement links TRBV12-3 or TRBV12-4 to TRBJ1-1; 10 positions match TRBD1. After removal of 6 bases from V and 4 bases from J, the junction contained 5 bases not matched to a gene. This CDR3 contains 14 residues. The CDR3 nucleotides read TGTGCCAGCAGCTCACGGGACAGGGGCACTGAAGCTTTCTTT. It specifies CASSSRDRGTEAFF.

The V gene is TRBV2, the J gene TRBJ2-1; a weak D match, TRBD2 (6 bases). Germline V gene lookup returns CDR1 SNHLY and CDR2 FYNNEI. The length of the CDR3 is 14 residues. Deletions cut 2 bases from V and 10 bases from J, with 15 bases between. CDR3 in amino acids: CASSESLGGVEQFF. Written as DNA, the CDR3 is TGTGCCAGCAGTGAAAGCCTGGGGGGAGTGGAGCAGTTCTTC.

On this clonotype itself: With a much larger clone just one base away, this may be a read error. V usage is TRBV24-1 and J usage is TRBJ2-5; D possibly corresponds to TRBD2 (5 bases). The CDR3 has 14 amino acids. Germline assignment: CDR1 KGHDR and CDR2 SFDVKD. The CDR3 DNA reads as TGTGCCACCAGTGATTTTGGGAGAGAAGAGGCCCAGTACTTC. As protein: CATSDFGREEAQYF.

This clonotype appeared many times. CDR3 bases: TGTGCCAGCAGTTACCGGCAGGCGAACACTGAAGCTTTCTTT. Protein sequence: CASSYRQANTEAFF. The chain is built from TRBV6-5 and TRBJ1-1, with D unclear. V lost 2 bases and J 1 base, leaving 8 bases between the germline ends. Germline assignment: CDR1 MNHEY and CDR2 SVGAGI. The CDR3 runs to 14 residues.

Only a few counts were recorded for this clonotype. The chain combines TRBV4-3 with TRBJ2-1; 7 bases are a match to TRBD2. The CDR3 totals 17 residues. The germline V gene has CDR1 LGHNA and CDR2 YSLEER. After removal of 0 bases from V and 4 bases from J, the junction contained 9 bases not matched to a gene. This chain's CDR3 is CASSQERWLAEYNEQFF. CDR3 nucleotide sequence: TGCGCCAGCAGCCAAGAGAGGTGGCTAGCGGAATACAATGAGCAGTTCTTC.